This entry lists 30 T cell receptor beta chains sequenced from one sample in a study of T-cell memory formation after mild COVID-19. One entry per CDR3 protein results from TCRdb running MiXCR on the 5' RACE reads. The table has more than 80,000 distinct CDR3 sequences, around 15% seen once; the top ten hold over 25%. The material sequenced was PBMCs or a T cell subset sorted from them (not recorded which). All receptors derive from an adult woman who had mild COVID-19 (a few samples of this study predate the infection). Cell type and time point are not known.

This clonotype has a count of ten or more. J is TRBJ1-1 and V is TRBV7-9; D is ambiguous. The V end lost 3 bases, the J end lost 1 base, and 3 bases lay between the germline ends. In germline, CDR1 is SEHNR, CDR2 FQNEAQ (reference sequence). The CDR3 is 12 residues long. CDR3 in amino acids: CASSFQNTEAFF. In DNA, the CDR3 is TGTGCCAGCAGCTTTCAGAACACTGAAGCTTTCTTT.

This chain links TRBV7-2 with TRBJ2-7; TRBD2 matches at 11 bases. Per the germline V gene, CDR1 is SGHTA and CDR2 is FQGNSA. This CDR3 comprises 15 residues. Unmatched junction bases numbered 5, after V lost 5 bases and J lost 2 bases. Written as DNA, the CDR3 is TGTGCCAGCAGCGCTTCTAGCGGGAGGACCTACGAGCAGTACTTC. This gives the protein CASSASSGRTYEQYF. The full variable domain, its missing parts supplied by reference TRBV7-2 and TRBJ2-7, is GAGVSQSPSNKVTEKGKDVELRCDPISGHTALYWYRQSLGQGLEFLIYFQGNSAPDKSGLPSDRFSAERTGGSVSTLTIQRTQQEDSAVYLCASSASSGRTYEQYFGPGTRLTVT.

Many counts were recorded for this clonotype. The V call is TRBV4-2, the J call TRBJ2-7; the match to TRBD2 covers 11 bases. This CDR3 spans 15 amino acids. Per the germline V gene, CDR1 is LGHNA and CDR2 is YNFKEQ. With V trimmed by 0 bases and J by 7 bases, 5 bases remained unmatched. CDR3 nucleotide sequence: TGTGCCAGCAGCCAAGATAGCGGGAGGGCGTGGGAGCAGTACTTC. Its protein product is CASSQDSGRAWEQYF.

The table lists this clonotype with many counts. The chain uses TRBV7-6 and TRBJ2-3; 12 bases line up with TRBD2. Germline CDR1 is SGHVS and CDR2 is FNYEAQ. The length of the CDR3 is 17 residues. J lost 4 bases, V lost 4 bases, and 9 bases had no gene match. For the CDR3, the DNA is TGTGCCAGCAGCTCCAGACTAGCGGGAGATGGGCCAGATACGCAGTATTTT. The encoded protein is CASSSRLAGDGPDTQYF.

The chain has TRBV2 and TRBJ2-5, with D unclear. Germline CDR1 SNHLY, CDR2 FYNNEI. The CDR3 is made up of 13 amino acids. V lost 7 bases and J lost 4, with 13 bases in between. The CDR3 DNA is TGTGCCAGCACGACCCGGGCAAGAGAGACCCAGTACTTC. As protein: CASTTRARETQYF.

In its sample, this clonotype was seen a few times. The rearrangement links TRBV15 to TRBJ2-1; a possible D gene is TRBD2 (6 bases). Germline V gene data show CDR1 as LNHNV and CDR2 as YYDKDF (reference sequence). Trimming took off 1 base at V and 4 bases at J, with 14 bases between the two ends. The CDR3 length is 16 residues. CDR3: CATSRGGVGLYNEQFF. The CDR3 DNA reads TGTGCCACCAGCAGAGGAGGGGTGGGACTTTACAATGAGCAGTTCTTC.

This rearrangement joins TRBV5-6 to TRBJ2-3, with 12 bases aligning to TRBD2. V lost 0 bases to trimming and J lost 1 base; unmatched junction nucleotides: 0. From germline, CDR1 is SGHDT and CDR2 YYEEEE. The CDR3 runs 16 residues. The CDR3 sequence: CASSLGLAGGTDTQYF. The CDR3 DNA reads TGTGCCAGCAGCTTGGGACTAGCGGGGGGCACAGATACGCAGTATTTT.

This clonotype was seen a handful of times. The chain is built from TRBV11-2 and TRBJ2-3; 12 bases align to TRBD1. The V and J ends lost 0 bases and 4 bases, in that order; junction bases with no gene match: 5. This CDR3 is 17 amino acids long. Germline V gene sequence: CDR1 SGHAT, CDR2 FQNNGV. CDR3 nucleotides: TGTGCCAGCAGCTTAGATTTGGGACAGGGGGCTGCAGATACGCAGTATTTT. Translation gives CASSLDLGQGAADTQYF.

V usage is TRBV30 and J usage is TRBJ2-1; 11 bases match TRBD2. The CDR3 length is 15 residues. The junction had 5 bases not matched to a gene; V was cut back by 3 bases and J by 4 bases. Per germline, CDR1 GTSNPN and CDR2 SVGIG (reference sequence). The CDR3 DNA is TGTGCCTGGAGGCCTACTAGCGGGGGTTACAATGAGCAGTTCTTC. It encodes CAWRPTSGGYNEQFF.

The chain employs TRBV6-6 and TRBJ2-1; D unresolved. The CDR3 is 16 amino acids. V was clipped by 6 bases and J by 4 bases, with 19 bases between them. CDR1 MNHNY and CDR2 SVGAGI come from the germline V gene (reference sequence). The CDR3 region is CASSSLVADTYNEQFF. The CDR3 nucleotides are TGTGCCAGCAGCTCCCTTGTGGCGGATACTTACAATGAGCAGTTCTTC.

The J gene is TRBJ2-2, the V gene TRBV7-6, with D maybe TRBD2 (5 bases). The V end was cut by 3 bases, the J end by 0 bases, with 8 bases between. Germline V gene lookup returns CDR1 SGHVS and CDR2 FNYEAQ. The CDR3 totals 15 residues. CDR3 sequence (DNA): TGTGCCAGCAGCTTGGCCGGGGCGAACACCGGGGAGCTGTTTTTT. This codes for CASSLAGANTGELFF.

The V and J genes are TRBV7-6 and TRBJ1-2; possible D gene TRBD1, 5 bases. V was pared by 5 bases and J by 5 bases, with 18 bases between. CDR1 and CDR2 from the germline V gene are SGHVS and FNYEAQ. The CDR3 runs 15 residues. CDR3 bases: TGTGCCAGCAGCCCATCTACAGGACAAGGATATGGCTACACCTTC. Amino acid sequence: CASSPSTGQGYGYTF.

This clonotype was detected a few times. The genes are TRBV19 and TRBJ2-7, with 9 bases matching TRBD2. The V gene's germline CDR1 is LNHDA and CDR2 SQIVND (reference sequence). This CDR3 has 16 amino acids. The trim removed 2 bases at V and 0 bases at J, leaving 5 bases unmatched. DNA for the CDR3: TGTGCCAGTAGTATAAGCCATAGCGGGAGCTCCTACGAGCAGTACTTC. This translates into CASSISHSGSSYEQYF.

The table lists this clonotype with a few counts. The gene calls are TRBV7-9 and TRBJ1-5; 9 nucleotides line up with TRBD1. The ends lost 2 bases at V and 2 bases at J; junction bases unmatched: 1. The CDR3 is 15 amino acids. Per germline, CDR1 SEHNR and CDR2 FQNEAQ (reference sequence). The CDR3 DNA reads as TGTGCCAGCAGCTTAAGGACAGGGGGCAATCAGCCCCAGCATTTT. Protein: CASSLRTGGNQPQHF.

This clonotype was counted between two and nine times. The J gene is TRBJ2-1, the V gene TRBV7-8, with a tentative D call TRBD2 (6 bases). V lost 0 bases, J lost 7 bases, and 25 bases lay in between. The germline CDR1 and CDR2 sequences are SGHVS and FQNEAQ. The CDR3 totals 19 residues. The CDR3 DNA follows: TGTGCCAGCAGCTTAGCGGGTATCGGGAGAGACCCTACGGGGAATGAGCAGTTCTTC. It encodes CASSLAGIGRDPTGNEQFF. Full variable domain (missing parts from reference TRBV7-8 and TRBJ2-1): GAGVSQSPRYKVAKRGQDVALRCDPISGHVSLFWYQQALGQGPEFLTYFQNEAQLDKSGLPSDRFFAERPEGSVSTLKIQRTQQEDSAVYLCASSLAGIGRDPTGNEQFFGPGTRLTVL.

The rearrangement links TRBV7-2 to TRBJ2-3, with 11 bases matching TRBD2. Germline V gene lookup returns CDR1 SGHTA and CDR2 FQGNSA. The ends lost 3 bases at V and 0 bases at J; junction bases unmatched: 2. This CDR3 is built from 16 residues. The chain's CDR3 is CASSFIAGGSTDTQYF. DNA of the CDR3: TGTGCCAGCAGCTTCATAGCGGGAGGGAGCACAGATACGCAGTATTTT.

The J gene is TRBJ2-3, the V gene TRBV7-3; TRBD2 might be the D (6 bases). CDR1 is SGHTA, CDR2 FQGTGA, per germline. Between the trimmed V and J ends, which lost 2 bases and 2 bases, there was a span of 11 bases. This CDR3 contains 15 residues. CDR3 residues: CASSLDPGDTDTQYF. In DNA, the CDR3 is TGTGCCAGCAGCTTAGATCCGGGGGACACAGATACGCAGTATTTT.

The chain recombines TRBV4-1 with TRBJ2-2; D is unclear. Germline V gene data show CDR1 as MGHRA and CDR2 as YSYEKL. Between the trimmed V and J ends, which lost 2 bases and 6 bases, there was a span of 1 base. The CDR3 covers 11 residues. The CDR3 bases are TGCGCCAGCAGCCAATCCGGGGAGCTGTTTTTT. This gives the protein CASSQSGELFF.

CDR3 loop: CASKRQGGINEQFF. DNA of the CDR3: TGTGCCAGCAAGAGACAGGGGGGGATAAATGAGCAGTTCTTC. This rearrangement joins TRBV6-2 or TRBV6-3 to TRBJ2-1; TRBD1 matches at 9 bases. This CDR3 spans 14 amino acids. The germline gives CDR1 MNHEY, CDR2 SVGEGT. V gave up 7 bases and J gave up 7 bases; unmatched junction bases: 8.

This clonotype was detected a few times. The V call is TRBV29-1, the J call TRBJ2-7; 7 bases align to TRBD1. V was pared by 6 bases and J by 3 bases, with 5 bases of the junction left unmatched. Per the germline V gene, CDR1 is SQVTM and CDR2 is ANQGSEA. CDR3 length: 12 residues. The chain's CDR3 is CSVGTADYEQYF. CDR3 bases: TGCAGCGTGGGGACAGCAGACTACGAGCAGTACTTC.

The chain uses TRBV29-1 and TRBJ2-2, with TRBD1 as a possible D gene (7 bases). CDR1 is SQVTM, CDR2 ANQGSEA, per germline. The CDR3 spans 14 residues. V was trimmed by 4 bases and J by 4 bases, leaving 13 bases between them. DNA of the CDR3: TGCAGCGTTGTGGAGGGGGCGGGCACCGGGGAGCTGTTTTTT. Its protein product is CSVVEGAGTGELFF.

This clonotype was picked up a small number of times. The chain carries TRBV6-5 and TRBJ2-3; D may be TRBD2 (6 bases). V lost 6 bases, J lost 10 bases, and 17 bases lay in between. The V gene's germline CDR1 is MNHEY and CDR2 SVGAGI. CDR3 size: 13 residues. CDR3 residues: CASSLQLASSQYF. CDR3 nucleotide sequence: TGTGCCAGCAGCCTCCAACTAGCTAGTTCGCAGTATTTT.

This clonotype has a handful of counts. The chain joins TRBV6-2 or TRBV6-3 to TRBJ2-3, with 7 bases matching TRBD2. The CDR3 spans 16 residues. The germline CDR1 and CDR2 sequences are MNHEY and SVGEGT. V lost 0 bases, J lost 4 bases, and 7 bases stayed unmatched. The CDR3, as DNA: TGTGCCAGCAGTTACTCTGGGGGAGGGCCGGCAGATACGCAGTATTTT. Translating gives CASSYSGGGPADTQYF.

This chain links TRBV5-1 with TRBJ2-1, with TRBD2 matching 11 bases. V dropped 0 bases and J dropped 4; count of bases not matched to a gene: 9. The germline CDR1 and CDR2 sequences are SGHRS and YFSETQ. The CDR3 loop spans 18 amino acids. CDR3 sequence reads: CASSLAGASGGLYNEQFF. The CDR3 DNA is TGCGCCAGCAGCTTGGCCGGGGCTAGCGGGGGGCTATACAATGAGCAGTTCTTC.

This clonotype came up a few times. The J gene is TRBJ2-1, the V gene TRBV4-1, with 11 bases lining up with TRBD2. Trimming at V came to 3 bases and at J to 4 bases, leaving 2 bases not matched to a gene. The CDR3 has 15 residues. Germline V gene sequence: CDR1 MGHRA, CDR2 YSYEKL. DNA of the CDR3: TGCGCCAGCAGCCATCGACTAGCGGGATACAATGAGCAGTTCTTC. It yields the protein CASSHRLAGYNEQFF.

This chain connects TRBV19 to TRBJ1-1; D not resolved. This CDR3 spans 12 amino acids. Germline-derived CDR1 and CDR2 are LNHDA and SQIVND (reference sequence). V was clipped by 7 bases and J by 4 bases, with 10 bases between them. CDR3 DNA sequence: TGTGCCAGTATTAGTAGTAGCACTGAAGCTTTCTTT. It translates to CASISSSTEAFF.

The table lists this clonotype with many counts. The chain combines TRBV27 with TRBJ2-7, with D tentatively TRBD1 (6 bases). The CDR3 extends over 13 amino acids. V lost 7 bases, J lost 1 base, and 11 bases lay in between. Germline CDR1 is MNHEY and CDR2 is SMNVEV (reference sequence). CDR3 protein: CASMGQPSYEQYF. The CDR3 DNA reads as TGTGCCAGCATGGGACAACCATCCTACGAGCAGTACTTC.

The chain is built from TRBV5-6 and TRBJ2-5; the D gene is possibly TRBD1 (6 bases). Germline V CDR1 and CDR2: SGHDT, YYEEEE. The CDR3 is 16 residues long. V was shortened by 0 bases and J by 1 base, with 13 bases between the two germline ends. The CDR3: CASSLAIGRGQETQYF. CDR3 coding DNA: TGTGCCAGCAGCTTGGCTATCGGCAGGGGCCAAGAGACCCAGTACTTC. The whole variable domain, remainder taken from reference TRBV5-6 and TRBJ2-5, is DAGVTQSPTHLIKTRGQQVTLRCSPKSGHDTVSWYQQALGQGPQFIFQYYEEEERQRGNFPDRFSGHQFPNYSSELNVNALLLGDSALYLCASSLAIGRGQETQYFGPGTRLLVL.

The chain is built from TRBV7-9 and TRBJ1-2, with 12 bases aligning to TRBD1. The V gene end was trimmed by 5 bases and the J gene end by 4 bases; junction bases not matched to a gene: 14. Germline CDR1 and CDR2: SEHNR and FQNEAQ (reference sequence). The CDR3 spans 18 residues. CDR3 residues: CASSPLPGQGAYSYGYTF. The CDR3 DNA reads as TGTGCCAGCAGCCCCCTCCCGGGACAGGGGGCATATTCCTATGGCTACACCTTC.

The table lists this clonotype with many counts. The chain links TRBV13 to TRBJ2-1, with TRBD2 matching 8 bases. Germline V gives CDR1 PRHDT, CDR2 FYEKMQ (reference sequence). The CDR3 loop spans 17 amino acids. V shed 7 bases and J 1 base; nucleotides not matched to a gene: 12. Here the CDR3 DNA reads TGTGCCAGCATCTCCCGGTCACTAGCGGTTTCCTACAATGAGCAGTTCTTC. Encoded protein: CASISRSLAVSYNEQFF.